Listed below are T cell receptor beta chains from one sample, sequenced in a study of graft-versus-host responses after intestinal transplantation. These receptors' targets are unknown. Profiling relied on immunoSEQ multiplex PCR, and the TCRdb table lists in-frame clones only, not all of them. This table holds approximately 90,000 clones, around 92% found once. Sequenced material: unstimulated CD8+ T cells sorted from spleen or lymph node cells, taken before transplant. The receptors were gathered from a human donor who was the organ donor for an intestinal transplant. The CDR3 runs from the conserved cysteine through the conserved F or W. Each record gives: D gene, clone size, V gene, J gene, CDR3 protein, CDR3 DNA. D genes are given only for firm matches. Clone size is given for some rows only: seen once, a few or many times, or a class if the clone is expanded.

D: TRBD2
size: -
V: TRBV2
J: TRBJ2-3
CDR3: CAIVQAGGDTQYF
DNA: TGTGCCATCGTTCAAGCGGGGGGAGATACGCAGTATTTT

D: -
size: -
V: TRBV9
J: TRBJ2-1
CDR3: CASSGLGGGAYNEQFF
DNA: TGTGCCAGCAGCGGCTTGGGCGGGGGCGCTTACAATGAGCAGTTCTTC

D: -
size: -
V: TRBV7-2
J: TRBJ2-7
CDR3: CASSLAAITYEQYF
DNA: TGTGCCAGCAGCTTAGCCGCTATTACCTACGAGCAGTACTTC

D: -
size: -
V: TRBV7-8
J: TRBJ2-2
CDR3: CASSLAYTGELFF
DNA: TGTGCCAGCAGCTTGGCATACACCGGGGAGCTGTTTTTT

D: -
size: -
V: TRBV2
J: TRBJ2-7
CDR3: CASSAGVSSPSYEQYF
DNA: TGTGCCAGCAGCGCAGGGGTCAGCTCCCCCTCCTACGAGCAGTACTTC

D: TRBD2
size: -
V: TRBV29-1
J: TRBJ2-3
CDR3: CSVEGWEIAGATDTQYF
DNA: TGCAGCGTTGAGGGCTGGGAGATAGCGGGGGCCACAGATACGCAGTATTTT

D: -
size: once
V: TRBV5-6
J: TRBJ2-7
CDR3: CASSPGTDEQYF
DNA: TGTGCCAGCAGCCCCGGGACTGACGAGCAGTACTTC

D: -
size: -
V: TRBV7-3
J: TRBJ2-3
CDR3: CASSLMFGDTQYF
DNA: TGTGCCAGCAGCTTAATGTTCGGAGATACGCAGTATTTT

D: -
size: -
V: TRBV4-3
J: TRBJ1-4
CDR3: CASSQDYSLREKLFF
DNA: TGCGCCAGCAGCCAAGATTACTCCTTACGTGAAAAACTGTTTTTT

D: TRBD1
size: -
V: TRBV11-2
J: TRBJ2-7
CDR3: CASSSGTGDEQYF
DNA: TGTGCCAGCAGTTCCGGGACAGGGGACGAGCAGTACTTC

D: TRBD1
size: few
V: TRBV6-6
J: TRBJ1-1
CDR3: CASKEEGANTEAFF
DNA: TGTGCCAGCAAAGAAGAGGGGGCGAACACTGAAGCTTTCTTT

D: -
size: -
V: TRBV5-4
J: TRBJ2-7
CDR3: CASSLGSSPPDEQYF
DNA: TGTGCCAGCAGCTTGGGTAGCTCACCCCCAGACGAGCAGTACTTC

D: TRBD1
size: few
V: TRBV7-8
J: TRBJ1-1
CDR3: CASSATGGSAEAFF
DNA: TGTGCCAGCAGCGCCACAGGGGGCAGCGCTGAAGCTTTCTTT

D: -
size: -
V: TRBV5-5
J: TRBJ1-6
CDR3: CASSLGSSYNSPLHF
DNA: TGTGCCAGCAGCTTGGGGAGCTCCTATAATTCACCCCTCCACTTT

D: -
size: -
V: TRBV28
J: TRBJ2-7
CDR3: CASSNRYEQYF
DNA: TGTGCCAGCAGTAACCGATACGAGCAGTACTTC

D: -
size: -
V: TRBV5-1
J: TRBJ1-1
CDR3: CASSLGNEAFF
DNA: TGCGCCAGCAGCCTCGGTAATGAAGCTTTCTTT

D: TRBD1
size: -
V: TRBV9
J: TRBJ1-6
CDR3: CASSDGQGPSSYNSPLHF
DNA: TGTGCCAGCAGCGATGGACAGGGCCCCAGCTCCTATAATTCACCCCTCCACTTT

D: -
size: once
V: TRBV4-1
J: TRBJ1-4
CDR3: CASSQERTATNEKLFF
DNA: TGCGCCAGCAGCCAAGAACGGACTGCAACTAATGAAAAACTGTTTTTT

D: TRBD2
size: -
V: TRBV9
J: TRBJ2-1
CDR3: CASSVTSLPGNEQFF
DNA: TGTGCCAGCAGCGTGACTAGCCTCCCGGGGAATGAGCAGTTCTTC

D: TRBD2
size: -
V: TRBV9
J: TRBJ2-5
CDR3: CASSGRGAGGTKTQYF
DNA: TGTGCCAGCAGCGGCCGTGGAGCGGGGGGCACGAAGACCCAGTACTTC

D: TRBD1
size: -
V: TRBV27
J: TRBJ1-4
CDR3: CASSSGQGASEKLFF
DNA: TGTGCCAGCAGTTCTGGACAGGGGGCGTCTGAAAAACTGTTTTTT

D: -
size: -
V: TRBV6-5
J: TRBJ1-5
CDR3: CASSYSRAGANQPQHF
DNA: TGTGCCAGCAGTTACTCGAGGGCAGGGGCAAATCAGCCCCAGCATTTT

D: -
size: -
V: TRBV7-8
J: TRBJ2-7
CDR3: CASSLGIVEQYF
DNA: TGTGCCAGCAGCTTAGGTATAGTCGAGCAGTACTTC